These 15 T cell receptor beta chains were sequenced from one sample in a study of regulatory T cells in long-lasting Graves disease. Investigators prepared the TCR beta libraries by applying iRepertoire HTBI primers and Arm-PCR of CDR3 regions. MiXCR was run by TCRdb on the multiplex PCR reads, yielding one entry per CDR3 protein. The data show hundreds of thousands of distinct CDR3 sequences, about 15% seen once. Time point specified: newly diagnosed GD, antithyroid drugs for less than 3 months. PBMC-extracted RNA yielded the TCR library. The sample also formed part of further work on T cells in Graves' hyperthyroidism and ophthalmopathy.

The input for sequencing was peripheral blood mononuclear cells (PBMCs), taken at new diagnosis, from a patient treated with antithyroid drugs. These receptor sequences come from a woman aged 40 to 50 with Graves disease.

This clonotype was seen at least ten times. The CDR3 protein is CATREGGQGGHNEQFF. CDR3 nucleotides: TGTGCCACCAGGGAAGGGGGACAGGGGGGACACAATGAGCAGTTCTTC. The chain has TRBV24-1 and TRBJ2-1; 11 bases fit TRBD1. Germline trimming cut 7 bases from V and 5 bases from J; bases unmatched to any gene: 9. The V gene's germline CDR1 is KGHDR and CDR2 SFDVKD. The CDR3 covers 16 residues.

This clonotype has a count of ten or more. The CDR3 loop is CASSPGQGITDTQYF. The CDR3 DNA reads TGTGCCAGCAGCCCGGGACAGGGAATCACAGATACGCAGTATTTT. The J gene is TRBJ2-3, the V gene TRBV11-3; 9 bases match TRBD1. CDR1 and CDR2 (germline): SGHNT, YENEEA. The J segment lost 2 bases and the V segment lost 5 bases, leaving 5 bases of the junction unmatched. The CDR3 sequence is 15 residues long.

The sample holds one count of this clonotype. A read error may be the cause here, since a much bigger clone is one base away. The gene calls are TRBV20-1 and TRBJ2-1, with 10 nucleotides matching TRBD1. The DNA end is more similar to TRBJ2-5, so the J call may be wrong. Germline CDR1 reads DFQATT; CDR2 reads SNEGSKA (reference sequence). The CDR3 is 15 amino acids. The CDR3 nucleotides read TGCAGTGCCCTGGACAGGGGGTGCGGGCAAGAGACCCAGTACTTC. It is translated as CSALDRGCGQETQYF.

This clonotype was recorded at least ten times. CDR3 protein: CSVDYGEGYEQYF. The CDR3 nucleotides read TGCAGCGTTGATTATGGGGAGGGTTACGAGCAGTACTTC. This chain uses TRBV29-1 with TRBJ2-7; TRBD2 aligns across 7 bases. From germline, CDR1 is SQVTM and CDR2 ANQGSEA. With 3 bases clipped from V and 4 bases from J, the junction kept 6 bases outside the gene matches. This CDR3 has 13 amino acids.

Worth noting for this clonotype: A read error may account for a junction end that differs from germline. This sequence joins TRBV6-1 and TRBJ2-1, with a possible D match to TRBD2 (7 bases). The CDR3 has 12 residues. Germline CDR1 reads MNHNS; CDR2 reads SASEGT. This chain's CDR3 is CASGPGGDDQFF. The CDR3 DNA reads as TGTGCCAGCGGCCCGGGGGGCGATGATCAGTTCTTC.

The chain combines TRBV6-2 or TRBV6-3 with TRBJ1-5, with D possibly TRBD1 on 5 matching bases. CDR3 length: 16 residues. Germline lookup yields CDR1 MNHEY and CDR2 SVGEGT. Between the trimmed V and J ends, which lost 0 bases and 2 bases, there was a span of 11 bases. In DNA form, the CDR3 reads TGTGCCAGCAGTTACTCAGGGGCAAGGGGCAATCAGCCCCAGCATTTT. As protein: CASSYSGARGNQPQHF.

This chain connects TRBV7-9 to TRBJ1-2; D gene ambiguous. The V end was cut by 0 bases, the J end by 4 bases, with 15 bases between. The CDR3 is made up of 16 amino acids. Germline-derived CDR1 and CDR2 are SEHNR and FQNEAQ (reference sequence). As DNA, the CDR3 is TGTGCCAGCAGCTTAGCGCGAGAGGGTATTATCTATGGCTACACCTTC. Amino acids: CASSLAREGIIYGYTF.

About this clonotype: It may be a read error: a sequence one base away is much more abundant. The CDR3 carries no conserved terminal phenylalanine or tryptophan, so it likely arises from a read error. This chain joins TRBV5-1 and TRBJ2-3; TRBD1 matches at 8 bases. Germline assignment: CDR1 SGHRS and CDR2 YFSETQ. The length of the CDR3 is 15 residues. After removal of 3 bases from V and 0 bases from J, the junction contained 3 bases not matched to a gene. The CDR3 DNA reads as TGCGCCAGCAGCTCAGACAGGGGAAGCACAGATACGCAGTATCTT. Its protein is CASSSDRGSTDTQYL.

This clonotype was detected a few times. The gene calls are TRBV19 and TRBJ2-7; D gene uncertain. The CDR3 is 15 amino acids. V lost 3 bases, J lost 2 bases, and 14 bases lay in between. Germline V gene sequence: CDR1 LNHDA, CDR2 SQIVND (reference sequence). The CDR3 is CASSMFSSVPYEQYF. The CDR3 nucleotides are TGTGCCAGTAGTATGTTCTCCTCAGTCCCCTACGAGCAGTACTTC.

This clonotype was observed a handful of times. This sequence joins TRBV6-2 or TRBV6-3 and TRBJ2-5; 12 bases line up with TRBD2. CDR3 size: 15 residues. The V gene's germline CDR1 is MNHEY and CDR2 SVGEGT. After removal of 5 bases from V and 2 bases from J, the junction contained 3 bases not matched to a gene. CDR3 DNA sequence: TGTGCCAGCAGTCAAGGACTAGCGGGACAAGAGACCCAGTACTTC. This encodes CASSQGLAGQETQYF.

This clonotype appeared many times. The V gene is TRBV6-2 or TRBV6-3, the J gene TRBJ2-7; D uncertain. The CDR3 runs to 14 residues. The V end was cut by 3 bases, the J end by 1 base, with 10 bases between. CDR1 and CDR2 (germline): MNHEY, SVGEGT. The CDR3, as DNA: TGTGCCAGCAGTTATCGGCAGAGTTCCTACGAGCAGTACTTC. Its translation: CASSYRQSSYEQYF.

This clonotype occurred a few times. This CDR3 reads CASSLAGGPDEQYF. CDR3 nucleotide sequence: TGCGCCAGCAGCCTGGCAGGGGGCCCGGACGAGCAGTACTTC. The rearrangement links TRBV5-1 to TRBJ2-7; 8 bases agree with TRBD1. CDR3 length: 14 residues. J lost 5 bases, V lost 4 bases, and 8 bases had no gene match. Germline V lookup: CDR1 SGHRS, CDR2 YFSETQ. Combining the CDR3 with reference TRBV5-1 and TRBJ2-7 gives the whole variable domain KAGVTQTPRYLIKTRGQQVTLSCSPISGHRSVSWYQQTPGQGLQFLFEYFSETQRNKGNFPGRFSGRQFSNSRSEMNVSTLELGDSALYLCASSLAGGPDEQYFGPGTRLTVT.

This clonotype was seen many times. DNA of the CDR3: TGTGCCAGCACCGGCTGGACAGTTGAAGCTTTCTTT. Translating it yields CASTGWTVEAFF. The V call is TRBV28, the J call TRBJ1-1, with a possible D match to TRBD1 (6 bases). The length of the CDR3 is 12 residues. CDR1 is MDHEN and CDR2 is SYDVKM in the germline V gene. V was trimmed by 7 bases and J by 7 bases, leaving 13 bases between them.

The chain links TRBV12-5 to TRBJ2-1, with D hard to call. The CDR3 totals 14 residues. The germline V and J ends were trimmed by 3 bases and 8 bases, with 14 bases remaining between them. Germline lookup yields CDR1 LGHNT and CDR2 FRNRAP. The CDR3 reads CASGFAAPQDEQFF. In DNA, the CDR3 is TGTGCTAGTGGTTTTGCAGCGCCCCAGGATGAGCAGTTCTTC. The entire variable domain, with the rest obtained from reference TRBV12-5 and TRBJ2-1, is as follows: DARVTQTPRHKVTEMGQEVTMRCQPILGHNTVFWYRQTMMQGLELLAYFRNRAPLDDSGMPKDRFSAEMPDATLATLKIQPSEPRDSAVYFCASGFAAPQDEQFFGPGTRLTVL.

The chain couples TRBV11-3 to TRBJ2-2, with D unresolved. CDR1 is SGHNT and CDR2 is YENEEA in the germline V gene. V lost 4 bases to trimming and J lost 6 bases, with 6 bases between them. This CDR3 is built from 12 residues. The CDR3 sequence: CASSSYSGELFF. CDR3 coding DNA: TGTGCCAGCAGCTCCTACTCCGGGGAGCTGTTTTTT. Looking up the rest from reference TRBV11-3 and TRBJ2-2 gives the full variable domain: EAGVVQSPRYKIIEKKQPVAFWCNPISGHNTLYWYLQNLGQGPELLIRYENEEAVDDSQLPKDRFSAERLKGVDSTLKIQPAELGDSAVYLCASSSYSGELFFGEGSRLTVL.